This T cell receptor (beta chain) derives from a study of T cells after yellow fever vaccination. TCR cDNA, made by 5'RACE template switching, carried an added universal primer site and UMIs. TCRdb independently ran MiXCR on the 5' RACE reads; one entry per CDR3 protein. The table shows more than 120,000 distinct CDR3 sequences, with 7.7% occurring only once. This CDR3 region has 16 residues. V lost 0 bases and J 3 bases, leaving 15 bases between the germline ends. Germline loops: CDR1 SGHRS, CDR2 YFSETQ. There are many counts of this clonotype. This receptor was obtained from a man aged 30 to 39 who received the YFV17D yellow fever vaccine. The J gene is TRBJ1-1, the V gene TRBV5-1; no clear D gene. The source was CD4+ T cells sorted from PBMCs, collected 5 days after the yellow fever booster vaccination. CDR3 DNA: TGCGCCAGCAGCTTGGACCCCGCCAGTTCGTACACTGAAGCTTTCTTT. Its protein is CASSLDPASSYTEAFF.